The 4 T cell receptor beta chains below were found in one sample sequenced in a study of blood T cell repertoires in COVID-19. The assay was immunoSEQ multiplex PCR, and TCRdb's table has in-frame clones only and misses some. The sample includes 95,000 to 100,000 clones, less than 85% of them seen just once. The sequenced material came from peripheral blood. The receptors were sampled from an older woman with active or convalescent COVID-19.

The V call is TRBV2, the J call TRBJ2-7; 7 bases fit TRBD1. V gave up 6 bases and J gave up 2 bases; unmatched junction bases: 7. CDR3 length equals 14 residues. The germline gives CDR1 SNHLY, CDR2 FYNNEI. The CDR3: CASSRTGLAYEQYF. The CDR3 bases are TGTGCCAGCAGCCGGACAGGACTTGCCTACGAGCAGTACTTC.

The J gene is TRBJ2-5, the V gene TRBV6-5; D remains unclear. Per germline, CDR1 MNHEY and CDR2 SVGAGI. V was shortened by 6 bases and J by 4 bases, with 9 bases between the two germline ends. The CDR3 runs 12 residues. The CDR3 spells CASSSPVETQYF. CDR3 DNA sequence: TGTGCCAGCAGCTCACCGGTAGAGACCCAGTACTTC.

The chain employs TRBV19 and TRBJ1-1, with TRBD1 matching 7 bases. Germline CDR1 reads LNHDA; CDR2 reads SQIVND (reference sequence). CDR3 length: 14 residues. Unmatched junction bases numbered 4, after V lost 4 bases and J lost 2 bases. CDR3 region: CASSTRQGNTEAFF. The CDR3 region has the DNA TGTGCCAGTAGTACCCGACAGGGCAACACTGAAGCTTTCTTT.

The V call is TRBV5-6, the J call TRBJ1-4; D gene uncertain. Between the trimmed V and J ends, which lost 1 base and 6 bases, there was a span of 7 bases. The CDR3 sequence is 13 residues long. Germline V CDR1 and CDR2: SGHDT, YYEEEE. The CDR3 reads CASSLIPDEKLFF. The CDR3 DNA is TGTGCCAGCAGCTTGATCCCGGATGAAAAACTGTTTTTT.